This is a list of T cell receptor beta chains from one sample in a study of PD-L1 blockade in urothelial cancer. Measured with immunoSEQ multiplex PCR; TCRdb has only the in-frame clones, and not every one. The sample lists about 41,000 clones; about 85% were seen once. The sample in question was PBMCs, obtained around atezolizumab (anti-PD-L1) treatment. The receptors derive from a man between 65 and 85 years old with urothelial cancer. Both conserved end residues are part of each CDR3. D genes are given only for firm matches. Clone size is not always given. Where it is, it says once, few, many or a class for expanded clones.

DNA: TGCGCCAGCAGCCCGGGACAGAGCACAGATACGCAGTATTTT; CDR3: CASSPGQSTDTQYF; D: TRBD1; V: TRBV5-1; size: .; length: 14; J: TRBJ2-3
DNA: TGTGCCAGCACGCCAACGCTGATAGACAGCCAGATCTATGGCTACACCTTC; CDR3: CASTPTLIDSQIYGYTF; D: .; V: TRBV27; size: .; length: 17; J: TRBJ1-2
DNA: TGCGCCAGCAGCTTGAAACTAGCGGGAGGGTACGAGCAGTACTTC; CDR3: CASSLKLAGGYEQYF; D: TRBD2; V: TRBV5-1; size: few; length: 15; J: TRBJ2-7
DNA: TGTGCCAGCAACCGAGGACAGGGGAACACCGGGGAGCTGTTTTTT; CDR3: CASNRGQGNTGELFF; D: TRBD1; V: TRBV9; size: .; length: 15; J: TRBJ2-2
DNA: TGCGCCAGCAGCATACGACAGGGCCTCAGGACGAACACCGGGGAGCTGTTTTTT; CDR3: CASSIRQGLRTNTGELFF; D: TRBD1; V: TRBV4-1; size: .; length: 18; J: TRBJ2-2
DNA: TGTGCCAGTAGTATAGACGGGCGGGGTTGGACTGAAGCTTTCTTT; CDR3: CASSIDGRGWTEAFF; D: .; V: TRBV19; size: few; length: 15; J: TRBJ1-1
DNA: TGTGCCAGTAGTCCTCGACAGGATGCAGATACGCAGTATTTT; CDR3: CASSPRQDADTQYF; D: .; V: TRBV19; size: .; length: 14; J: TRBJ2-3
DNA: TGCGCCAGCAGCTTAACAGGGACCGCTGAAGCTTTCTTT; CDR3: CASSLTGTAEAFF; D: .; V: TRBV5-1; size: .; length: 13; J: TRBJ1-1
DNA: TGTGCCAGCAGTTTGGAGGGAGCCAATGAGCAGTTCTTC; CDR3: CASSLEGANEQFF; D: .; V: TRBV6-6; size: .; length: 13; J: TRBJ2-1
DNA: TGCAGTGCTCTTATCAGGTTACAGTACTTC; CDR3: CSALIRLQYF; D: .; V: TRBV20-1; size: .; length: 10; J: TRBJ2-4
DNA: TGTGCCATCAGTCAACAGGGCGGAGAGACCCAGTACTTC; CDR3: CAISQQGGETQYF; D: .; V: TRBV10-3; size: .; length: 13; J: TRBJ2-5
DNA: TGTGCCAGCAGCGAAAGGGACAGAGCTAACTATGGCTACACCTTC; CDR3: CASSERDRANYGYTF; D: TRBD1; V: TRBV6-1; size: .; length: 15; J: TRBJ1-2
DNA: TGTGCCAGCAGTGAAAACCCAGACTATGGCTACACCTTC; CDR3: CASSENPDYGYTF; D: .; V: TRBV6-1; size: .; length: 13; J: TRBJ1-2
DNA: TGTGCCAGCGGCTGGACTAGCGGGAGTACCGGGGAGCTGTTTTTT; CDR3: CASGWTSGSTGELFF; D: TRBD2; V: TRBV2; size: .; length: 15; J: TRBJ2-2
DNA: TGTGCCAGCAGCCAAGATAGGAGCGGGCAGTACGGGGAGACCCAGTACTTC; CDR3: CASSQDRSGQYGETQYF; D: .; V: TRBV4-2; size: .; length: 17; J: TRBJ2-5
DNA: TGCGCCAGCAGCTTGGGTGGGGGGACGTGGAGCACTGAAGCTTTCTTT; CDR3: CASSLGGGTWSTEAFF; D: .; V: TRBV5-1; size: .; length: 16; J: TRBJ1-1
DNA: TGTGCCAGCAGCATTACAGGGTTTAGCACAGATACGCAGTATTTT; CDR3: CASSITGFSTDTQYF; D: .; V: TRBV7-9; size: .; length: 15; J: TRBJ2-3
DNA: TGTGCCAGCAGCGCGACGGGAGGGTCTAGGAACGAGCAGTACTTC; CDR3: CASSATGGSRNEQYF; D: TRBD2; V: TRBV5-4; size: .; length: 15; J: TRBJ2-7
DNA: TGTGCCAGCAGCGTAGGGACTAGCGGGATATCTCGCACCGGGGAGCTGTTTTTT; CDR3: CASSVGTSGISRTGELFF; D: TRBD2; V: TRBV9; size: .; length: 18; J: TRBJ2-2
DNA: TGTGCCTGGAGCGCCTCCAGACTGGGTGGGGAGCTGTTTTTT; CDR3: CAWSASRLGGELFF; D: .; V: TRBV30; size: .; length: 14; J: TRBJ2-2
DNA: TGTGCCAGTAGCAGTGGGAGGGACACAGATACGCAGTATTTT; CDR3: CASSSGRDTDTQYF; D: TRBD2; V: TRBV19; size: .; length: 14; J: TRBJ2-3
DNA: TGTGCCATCAGTGAGTCTTCAGGGGAAGAGACCCAGTACTTC; CDR3: CAISESSGEETQYF; D: .; V: TRBV10-3; size: .; length: 14; J: TRBJ2-5
DNA: TGTGCCAGCTCACCAGCAGGGGGCAGGACTGAAGCTTTCTTT; CDR3: CASSPAGGRTEAFF; D: TRBD1; V: TRBV18; size: .; length: 14; J: TRBJ1-1
DNA: TGTGCCAGCAGGCCTTCACTAGGGAACACCGGGGAGCTGTTTTTT; CDR3: CASRPSLGNTGELFF; D: .; V: TRBV6-1; size: .; length: 15; J: TRBJ2-2
DNA: TGTGCCAGCAGCCATTCCGTTGAGCAGTTCTTC; CDR3: CASSHSVEQFF; D: .; V: TRBV14; size: .; length: 11; J: TRBJ2-1
DNA: TGCAGCGTTGGCGAGGAGACCCAGTACTTC; CDR3: CSVGEETQYF; D: .; V: TRBV29-1; size: .; length: 10; J: TRBJ2-5
DNA: TGCGCCAGCAGCGCAGCCGGGACAGGGGTCACAGATACGCAGTATTTT; CDR3: CASSAAGTGVTDTQYF; D: TRBD1; V: TRBV5-1; size: .; length: 16; J: TRBJ2-3
DNA: TGTGCCAGCAGCCAAGAGAGGACTAGCGGGAGGTTATGGACCGGGGAGCTGTTTTTT; CDR3: CASSQERTSGRLWTGELFF; D: TRBD2; V: TRBV4-2; size: .; length: 19; J: TRBJ2-2
DNA: TGTGCCAGCAGTCAGGACATTTACTCCTACAATGAGCAGTTCTTC; CDR3: CASSQDIYSYNEQFF; D: .; V: TRBV28; size: once; length: 15; J: TRBJ2-1
DNA: TGCGCCAGCAGCTTGGGTTATAGCACAGATACGCAGTATTTT; CDR3: CASSLGYSTDTQYF; D: .; V: TRBV5-1; size: .; length: 14; J: TRBJ2-3
DNA: TGCAGTGCCAACACCGGGATCCAAGCTTTCTTT; CDR3: CSANTGIQAFF; D: .; V: TRBV20-1; size: .; length: 11; J: TRBJ1-1
DNA: TGCAGTGCGGAGCGGGAGACTGAGCAGTTCTTC; CDR3: CSAERETEQFF; D: TRBD2; V: TRBV20-1; size: .; length: 11; J: TRBJ2-1
DNA: TGTGCCAGTAGTAACCGGGACTCCCTAGCCGAGCAGTACTTC; CDR3: CASSNRDSLAEQYF; D: .; V: TRBV19; size: .; length: 14; J: TRBJ2-7
DNA: TGTGCCACCAGCGCACAGGGGGCCACTGAAGCTTTCTTT; CDR3: CATSAQGATEAFF; D: TRBD1; V: TRBV15; size: .; length: 13; J: TRBJ1-1
DNA: TGTGCCAGTAGCTTGGACAGGGATAACTATGGCTACACCTTC; CDR3: CASSLDRDNYGYTF; D: TRBD1; V: TRBV19; size: .; length: 14; J: TRBJ1-2
DNA: TGTGCCAGCAGCTTAGTTAGCGGGAGTTATGAGCAGTTCTTC; CDR3: CASSLVSGSYEQFF; D: TRBD2; V: TRBV11-3; size: .; length: 14; J: TRBJ2-1
DNA: TGTGCCAGCAGTGAATGGGAGGGGAGCTCTGGAAACACCATATATTTT; CDR3: CASSEWEGSSGNTIYF; D: .; V: TRBV25-1; size: .; length: 16; J: TRBJ1-3
DNA: TGTGCCATCAGTGAGTCGACTAGCGGGAGAATGTCCTACGAGCAGTACTTC; CDR3: CAISESTSGRMSYEQYF; D: TRBD2; V: TRBV10-3; size: .; length: 17; J: TRBJ2-7
DNA: TGTGCCAGCAGCTTGACAGGGGGCTCCTACAATGAGCAGTTCTTC; CDR3: CASSLTGGSYNEQFF; D: TRBD1; V: TRBV11-2; size: .; length: 15; J: TRBJ2-1
DNA: TGCGCCAGCAGCCTCCGACAGGGCGTCGACGAGCAGTACTTC; CDR3: CASSLRQGVDEQYF; D: TRBD1; V: TRBV5-1; size: .; length: 14; J: TRBJ2-7
DNA: TGCGCCAGCAGCTTGACGGCGGGTCACTCAGATACGCAGTATTTT; CDR3: CASSLTAGHSDTQYF; D: .; V: TRBV5-1; size: once; length: 15; J: TRBJ2-3
DNA: TGCGCCAGCAGCTTTGGCGGGCCCCCTTCTTACGAGCAGTACTTC; CDR3: CASSFGGPPSYEQYF; D: .; V: TRBV5-1; size: .; length: 15; J: TRBJ2-7
DNA: TGTGCCAGCAGCTTAGGACTCGTCCCTTACAATGAGCAGTTCTTC; CDR3: CASSLGLVPYNEQFF; D: .; V: TRBV2; size: .; length: 15; J: TRBJ2-1
DNA: TGTGCCAGCAGTTTTCTAGCGGGAGACACCGGGGAGCTGTTTTTT; CDR3: CASSFLAGDTGELFF; D: TRBD2; V: TRBV28; size: .; length: 15; J: TRBJ2-2
DNA: TGTGCCACCAAGGACAGTGGGAACACCGGGGAGCTGTTTTTT; CDR3: CATKDSGNTGELFF; D: .; V: TRBV2; size: .; length: 14; J: TRBJ2-2
DNA: TGTGCCAGCAGCGTAGCTTACGGGAACTATGGCTACACCTTC; CDR3: CASSVAYGNYGYTF; D: .; V: TRBV9; size: once; length: 14; J: TRBJ1-2
DNA: TGCGCCAGCAGTGAAATGGCGGGGGCAGATACGCAGTATTTT; CDR3: CASSEMAGADTQYF; D: TRBD2; V: TRBV10-1; size: once; length: 14; J: TRBJ2-3
DNA: TGTGCCAGCAGCGTAGACCTCCTCGGGGGCTACACCTTC; CDR3: CASSVDLLGGYTF; D: .; V: TRBV9; size: medium-sized; length: 13; J: TRBJ1-2